This T cell receptor (beta chain) was profiled in a study of T cells in severe cutaneous drug reactions. About the study: The culprit drug was assigned by the Naranjo and ALDEN algorithms. Patients in acute or recovery stage gave blister fluids/cells and PBMC.

Notes on this clonotype: The antigen remains unidentified.

Bulk and single-cell libraries used iRepertoire multiplex PCR with TCR subtype-specific primers. Using the multiplex PCR reads, TCRdb records one entry per CDR3 protein without DNA. This sample contains some 7,700 distinct CDR3 sequences. In germline, CDR1 is DFQATT, CDR2 SNEGSKA (reference sequence). The length of the CDR3 is 14 residues. The donors had carbamazepine-induced Stevens-Johnson syndrome or toxic epidermal necrolysis. Study observations and caveats: In carbamazepine-induced Stevens-Johnson syndrome or toxic epidermal necrolysis, TRBV12-4 averaged around 29% in blister cells and around 5% in PBMC.

This sequence was found in a human donor with a severe cutaneous adverse drug reaction. The chain carries TRBV20-1 and TRBJ2-7; the D call of TRBD1 rests on TCRdb alone, since no DNA is present to check it. Sequenced input: cells from a skin blister. The CDR3 protein is CSARAGGDSYEQYF.